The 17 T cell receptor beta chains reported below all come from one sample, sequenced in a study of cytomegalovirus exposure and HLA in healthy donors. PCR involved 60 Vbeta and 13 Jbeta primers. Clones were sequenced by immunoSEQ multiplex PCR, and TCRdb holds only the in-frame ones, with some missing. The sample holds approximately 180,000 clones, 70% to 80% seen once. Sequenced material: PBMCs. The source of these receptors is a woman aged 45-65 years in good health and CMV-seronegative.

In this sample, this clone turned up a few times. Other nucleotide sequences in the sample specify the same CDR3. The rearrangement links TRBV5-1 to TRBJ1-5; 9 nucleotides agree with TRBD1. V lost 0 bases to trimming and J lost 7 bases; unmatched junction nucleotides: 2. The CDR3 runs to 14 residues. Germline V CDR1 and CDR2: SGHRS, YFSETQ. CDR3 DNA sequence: TGCGCCAGCAGCTTGGGACAGGGGGGGCAGCCCCAGCATTTT. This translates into CASSLGQGGQPQHF.

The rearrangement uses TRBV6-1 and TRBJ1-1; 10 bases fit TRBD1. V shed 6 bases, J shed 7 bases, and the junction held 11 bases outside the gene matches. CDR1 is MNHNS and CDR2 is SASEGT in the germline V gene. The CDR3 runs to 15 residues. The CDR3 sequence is CASRKRTGGMVEAFF. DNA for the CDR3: TGTGCCAGCAGAAAAAGGACAGGGGGGATGGTTGAAGCTTTCTTT.

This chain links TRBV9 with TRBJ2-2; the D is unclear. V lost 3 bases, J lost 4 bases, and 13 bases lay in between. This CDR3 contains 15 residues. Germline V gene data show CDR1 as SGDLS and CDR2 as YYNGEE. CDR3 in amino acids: CASSAHLSGTGELFF. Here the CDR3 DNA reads TGTGCCAGCAGCGCTCACCTGTCGGGCACCGGGGAGCTGTTTTTT.

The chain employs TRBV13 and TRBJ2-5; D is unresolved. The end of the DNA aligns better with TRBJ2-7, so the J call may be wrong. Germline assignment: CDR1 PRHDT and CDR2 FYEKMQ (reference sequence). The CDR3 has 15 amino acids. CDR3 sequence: CASSLNYGASYEQYF. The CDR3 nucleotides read TGTGCCAGCAGCTTAAACTACGGTGCTTCCTACGAGCAGTACTTC.

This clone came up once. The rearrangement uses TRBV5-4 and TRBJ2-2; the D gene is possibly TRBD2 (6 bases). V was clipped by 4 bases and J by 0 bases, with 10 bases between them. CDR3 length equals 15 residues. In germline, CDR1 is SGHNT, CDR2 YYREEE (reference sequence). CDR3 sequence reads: CASSRGLANTGELFF. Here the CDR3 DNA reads TGTGCCAGCAGCCGGGGACTGGCGAACACCGGGGAGCTGTTTTTT.

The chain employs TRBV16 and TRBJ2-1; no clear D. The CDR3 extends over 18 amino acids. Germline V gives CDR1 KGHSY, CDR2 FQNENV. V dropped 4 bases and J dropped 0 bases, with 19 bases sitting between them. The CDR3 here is CASSRSILSLSSYNEQFF. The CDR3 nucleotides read TGTGCCAGCAGCCGGAGTATCCTAAGTTTAAGCTCCTACAATGAGCAGTTCTTC.

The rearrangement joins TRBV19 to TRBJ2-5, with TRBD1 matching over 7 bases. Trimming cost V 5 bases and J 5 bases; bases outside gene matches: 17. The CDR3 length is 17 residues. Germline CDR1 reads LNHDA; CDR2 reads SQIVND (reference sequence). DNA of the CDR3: TGTGCCAGTAGTGAGGGGCGGAAGACAGGGTCGGGGGAGACCCAGTACTTC. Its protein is CASSEGRKTGSGETQYF.

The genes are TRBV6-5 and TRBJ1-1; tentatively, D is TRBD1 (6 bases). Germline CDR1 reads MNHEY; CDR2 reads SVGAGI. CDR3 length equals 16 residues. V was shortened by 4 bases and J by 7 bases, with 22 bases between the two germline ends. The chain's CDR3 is CASSWGGLKLGNEAFF. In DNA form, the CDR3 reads TGTGCCAGCAGTTGGGGGGGGCTTAAACTCGGGAATGAAGCTTTCTTT.

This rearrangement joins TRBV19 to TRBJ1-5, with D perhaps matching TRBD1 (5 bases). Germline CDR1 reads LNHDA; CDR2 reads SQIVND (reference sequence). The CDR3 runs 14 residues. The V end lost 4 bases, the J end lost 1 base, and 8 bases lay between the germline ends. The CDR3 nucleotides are TGTGCCAGTAGTACAGGGTTCAGCAATCAGCCCCAGCATTTT. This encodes CASSTGFSNQPQHF.

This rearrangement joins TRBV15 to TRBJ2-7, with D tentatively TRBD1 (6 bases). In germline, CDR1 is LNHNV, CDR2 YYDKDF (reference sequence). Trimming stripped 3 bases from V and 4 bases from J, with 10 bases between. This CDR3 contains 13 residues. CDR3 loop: CATSRLTGYEQYF. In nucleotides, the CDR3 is TGTGCCACCAGCAGGTTAACAGGGTACGAGCAGTACTTC.

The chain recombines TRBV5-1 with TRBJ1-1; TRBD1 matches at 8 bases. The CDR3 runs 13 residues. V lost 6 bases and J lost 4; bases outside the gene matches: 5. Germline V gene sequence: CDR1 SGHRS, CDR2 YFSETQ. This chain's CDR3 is CASTQGATTEAFF. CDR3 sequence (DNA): TGCGCCAGCACGCAGGGGGCGACCACTGAAGCTTTCTTT.

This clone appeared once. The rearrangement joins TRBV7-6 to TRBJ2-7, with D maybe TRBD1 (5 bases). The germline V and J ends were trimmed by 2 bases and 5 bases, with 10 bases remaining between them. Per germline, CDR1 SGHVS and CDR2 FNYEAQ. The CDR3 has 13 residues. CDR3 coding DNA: TGTGCCAGCAGCTTAAGGGGCTTCGACGAGCAGTACTTC. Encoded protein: CASSLRGFDEQYF.

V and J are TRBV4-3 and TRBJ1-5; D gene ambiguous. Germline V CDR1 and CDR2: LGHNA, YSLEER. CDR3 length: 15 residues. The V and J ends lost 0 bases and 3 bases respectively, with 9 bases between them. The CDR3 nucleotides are TGCGCCAGCAGCCAAGAGTGGCAGGTCAATCAGCCCCAGCATTTT. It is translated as CASSQEWQVNQPQHF.

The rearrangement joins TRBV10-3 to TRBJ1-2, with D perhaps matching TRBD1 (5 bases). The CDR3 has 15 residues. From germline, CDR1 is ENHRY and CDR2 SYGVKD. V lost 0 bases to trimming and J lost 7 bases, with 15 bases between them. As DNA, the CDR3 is TGTGCCATCAGTGAGTCTCCGACAGCCCCCTGTGGCTACACCTTC. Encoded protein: CAISESPTAPCGYTF.

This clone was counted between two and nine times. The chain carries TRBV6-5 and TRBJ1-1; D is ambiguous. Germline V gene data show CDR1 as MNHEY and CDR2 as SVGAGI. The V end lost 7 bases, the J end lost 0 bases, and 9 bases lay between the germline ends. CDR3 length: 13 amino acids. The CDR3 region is CASTLGVNTEAFF. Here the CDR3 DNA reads TGTGCCAGCACCCTGGGAGTGAACACTGAAGCTTTCTTT.

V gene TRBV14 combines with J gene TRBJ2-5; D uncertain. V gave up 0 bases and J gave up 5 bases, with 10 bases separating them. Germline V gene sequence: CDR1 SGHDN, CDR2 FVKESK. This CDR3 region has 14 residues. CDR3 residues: CASSQERMMETQYF. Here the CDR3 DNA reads TGTGCCAGCAGCCAAGAGAGGATGATGGAGACCCAGTACTTC.

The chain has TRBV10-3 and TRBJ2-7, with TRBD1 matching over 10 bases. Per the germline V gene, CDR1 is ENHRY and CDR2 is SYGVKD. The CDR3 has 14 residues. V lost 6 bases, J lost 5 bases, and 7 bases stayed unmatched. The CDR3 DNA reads TGTGCCATCAGCCGTGAGGGACAGGGGAACGAGCAGTACTTC. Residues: CAISREGQGNEQYF.